Detailed here is one T cell receptor (beta chain). This entry belongs to a study of OX40 agonist ivuxolimab in advanced cancers. Sequencing was performed with immunoSEQ multiplex PCR; in TCRdb, only in-frame clones are kept and a portion is missing. The sample has some 95,000 clones, roughly 88% seen once. V lost 2 bases to trimming and J lost 1 base, with 5 bases between them. The CDR3 is 13 amino acids. Germline CDR1 is MDHEN and CDR2 is SYDVKM. The sequence derives from an adult with an advanced solid tumor such as melanoma, head and neck, liver or kidney cancer. Sample: CD4+ or CD8+ T cells sorted from blood, taken in a trial of the OX40 agonist ivuxolimab. The chain employs TRBV28 and TRBJ1-2; D remains unclear. CDR3 sequence (DNA): TGTGCCAGCAGTTTAAGACGTAACTATGGCTACACCTTC. Amino acids: CASSLRRNYGYTF.